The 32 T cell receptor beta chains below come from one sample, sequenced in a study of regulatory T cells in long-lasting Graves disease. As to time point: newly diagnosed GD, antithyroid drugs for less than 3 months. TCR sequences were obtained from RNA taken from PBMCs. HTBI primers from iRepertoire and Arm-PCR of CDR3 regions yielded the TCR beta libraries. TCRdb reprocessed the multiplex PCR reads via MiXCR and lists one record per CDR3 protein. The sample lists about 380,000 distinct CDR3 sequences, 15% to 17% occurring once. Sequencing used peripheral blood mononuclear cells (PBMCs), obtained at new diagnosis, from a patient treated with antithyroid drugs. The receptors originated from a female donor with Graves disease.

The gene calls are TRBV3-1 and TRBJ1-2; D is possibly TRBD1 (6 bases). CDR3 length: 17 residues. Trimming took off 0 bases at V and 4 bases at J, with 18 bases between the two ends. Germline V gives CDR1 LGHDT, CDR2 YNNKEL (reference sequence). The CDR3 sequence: CASSQDNLWGASYGYTF. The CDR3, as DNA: TGTGCCAGCAGCCAAGATAATCTTTGGGGGGCGAGCTATGGCTACACCTTC.

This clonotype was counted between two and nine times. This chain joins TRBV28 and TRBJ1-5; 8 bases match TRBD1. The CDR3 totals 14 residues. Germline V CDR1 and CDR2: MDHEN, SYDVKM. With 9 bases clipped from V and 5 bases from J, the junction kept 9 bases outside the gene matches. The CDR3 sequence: CASNSGGADQPQHF. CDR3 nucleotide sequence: TGTGCCAGTAATTCAGGGGGCGCAGATCAGCCCCAGCATTTT.

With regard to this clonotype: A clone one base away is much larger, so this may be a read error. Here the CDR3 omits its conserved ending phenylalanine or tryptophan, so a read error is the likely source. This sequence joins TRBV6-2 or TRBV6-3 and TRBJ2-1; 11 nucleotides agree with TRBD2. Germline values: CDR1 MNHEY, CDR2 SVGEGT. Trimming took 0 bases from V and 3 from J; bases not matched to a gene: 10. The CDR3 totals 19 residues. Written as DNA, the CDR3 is TGTGCCAGCAGTTACTCTGCCGAACCACTAGCGGGAGACTACAATGAGCAGTTCCTC. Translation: CASSYSAEPLAGDYNEQFL.

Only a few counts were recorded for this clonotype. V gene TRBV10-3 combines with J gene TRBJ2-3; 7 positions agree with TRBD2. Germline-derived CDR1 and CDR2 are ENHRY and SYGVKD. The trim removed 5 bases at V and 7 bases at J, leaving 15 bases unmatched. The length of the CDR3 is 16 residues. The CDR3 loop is CAISISSGVTSNTQYF. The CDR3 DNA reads TGTGCCATCAGTATTTCTAGCGGAGTTACCTCAAATACGCAGTATTTT.

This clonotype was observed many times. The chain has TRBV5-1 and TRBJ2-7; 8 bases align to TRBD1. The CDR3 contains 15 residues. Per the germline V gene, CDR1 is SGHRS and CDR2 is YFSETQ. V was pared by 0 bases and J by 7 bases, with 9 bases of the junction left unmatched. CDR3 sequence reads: CASSLEAQGAGEQYF. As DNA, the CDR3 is TGCGCCAGCAGCTTGGAAGCCCAGGGGGCGGGGGAGCAGTACTTC.

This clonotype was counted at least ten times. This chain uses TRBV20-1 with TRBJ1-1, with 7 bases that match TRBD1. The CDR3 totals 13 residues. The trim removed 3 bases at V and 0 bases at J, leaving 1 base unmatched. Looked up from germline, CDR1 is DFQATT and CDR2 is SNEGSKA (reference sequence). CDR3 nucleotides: TGCAGTGCTAGCGGACAGGTGAACACTGAAGCTTTCTTT. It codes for CSASGQVNTEAFF.

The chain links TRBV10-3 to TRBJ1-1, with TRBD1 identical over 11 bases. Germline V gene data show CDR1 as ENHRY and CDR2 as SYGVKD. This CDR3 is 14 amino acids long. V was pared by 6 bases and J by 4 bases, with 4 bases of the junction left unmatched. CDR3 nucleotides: TGTGCCATCAGCGGACAGGGGGCGCGCACTGAAGCTTTCTTT. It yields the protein CAISGQGARTEAFF.

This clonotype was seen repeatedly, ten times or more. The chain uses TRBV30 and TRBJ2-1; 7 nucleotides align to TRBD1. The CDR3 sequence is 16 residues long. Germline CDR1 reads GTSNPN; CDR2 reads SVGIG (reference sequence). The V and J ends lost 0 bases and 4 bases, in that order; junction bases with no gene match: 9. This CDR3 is CAWSVAGTAVYNEQFF. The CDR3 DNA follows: TGTGCCTGGAGTGTTGCCGGGACAGCAGTTTACAATGAGCAGTTCTTC.

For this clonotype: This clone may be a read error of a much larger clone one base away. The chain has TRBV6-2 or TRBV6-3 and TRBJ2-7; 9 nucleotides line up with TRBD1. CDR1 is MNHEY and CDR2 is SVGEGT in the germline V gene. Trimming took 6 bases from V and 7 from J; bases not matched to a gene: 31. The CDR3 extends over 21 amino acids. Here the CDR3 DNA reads TGTGCCAGCAGCTCAGGCCCCGGGACAGGGCTAATATATAGCTCCTACAATGAGCAGTACTTC. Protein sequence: CASSSGPGTGLIYSSYNEQYF.

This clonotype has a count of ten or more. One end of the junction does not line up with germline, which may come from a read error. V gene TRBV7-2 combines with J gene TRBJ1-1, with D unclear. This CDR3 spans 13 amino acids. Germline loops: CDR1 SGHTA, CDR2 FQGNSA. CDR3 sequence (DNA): TGTGCCAGCAGCTTAATGGGGAACGCTGAAGCTTTCTTT. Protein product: CASSLMGNAEAFF. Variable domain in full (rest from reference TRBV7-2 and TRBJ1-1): GAGVSQSPSNKVTEKGKDVELRCDPISGHTALYWYRQSLGQGLEFLIYFQGNSAPDKSGLPSDRFSAERTGGSVSTLTIQRTQQEDSAVYLCASSLMGNAEAFFGQGTRLTVV.

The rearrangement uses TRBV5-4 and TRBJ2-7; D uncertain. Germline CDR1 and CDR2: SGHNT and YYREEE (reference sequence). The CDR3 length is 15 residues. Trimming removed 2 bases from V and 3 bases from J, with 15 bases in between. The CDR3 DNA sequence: TGTGCCAGCAGCTTCGGGCAAGGGAACGACTACGAGCAGTACTTC. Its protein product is CASSFGQGNDYEQYF.

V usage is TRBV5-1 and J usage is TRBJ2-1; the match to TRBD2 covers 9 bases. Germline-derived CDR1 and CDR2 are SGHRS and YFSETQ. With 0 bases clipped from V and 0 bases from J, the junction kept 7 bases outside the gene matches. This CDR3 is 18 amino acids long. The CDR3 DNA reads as TGCGCCAGCAGCTTGGACCCTAGCGGGATGGCCTCCTACAATGAGCAGTTCTTC. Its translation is CASSLDPSGMASYNEQFF.

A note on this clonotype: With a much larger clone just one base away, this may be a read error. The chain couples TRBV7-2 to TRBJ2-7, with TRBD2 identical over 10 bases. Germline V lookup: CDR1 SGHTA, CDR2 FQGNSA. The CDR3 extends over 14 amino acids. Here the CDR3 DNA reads TGTGCCAGCAGACTAGCGGGGAGCTCCTACGAGCAGCACTTC. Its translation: CASRLAGSSYEQHF.

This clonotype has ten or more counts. For the CDR3, the DNA is TGTGCCAGCAGCTTAGGCACAGGAACTCCCAGGCGGGCTACGCAGTATTTT. Protein sequence: CASSLGTGTPRRATQYF. The chain couples TRBV7-2 to TRBJ2-3; the D gene could be TRBD1 or TRBD2 (5 bases each). This CDR3 has 17 amino acids. Trimming took 1 base from V and 8 from J, leaving 22 bases between them. In germline, CDR1 is SGHTA, CDR2 FQGNSA.

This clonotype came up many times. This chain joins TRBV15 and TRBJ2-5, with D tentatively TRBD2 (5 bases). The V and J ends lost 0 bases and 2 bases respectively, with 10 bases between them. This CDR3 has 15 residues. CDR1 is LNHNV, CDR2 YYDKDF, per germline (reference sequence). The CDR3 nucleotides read TGTGCCACCAGCAGAGACAGAGGGTTACAAGAGACCCAGTACTTC. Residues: CATSRDRGLQETQYF.

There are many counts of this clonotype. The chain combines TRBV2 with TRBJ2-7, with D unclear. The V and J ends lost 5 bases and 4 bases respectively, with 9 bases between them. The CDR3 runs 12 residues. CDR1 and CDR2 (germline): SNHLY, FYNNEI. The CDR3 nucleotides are TGTGCCAGCAGTAAACCCTATTACGAGCAGTACTTC. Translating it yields CASSKPYYEQYF. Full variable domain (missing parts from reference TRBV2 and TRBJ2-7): EPEVTQTPSHQVTQMGQEVILRCVPISNHLYFYWYRQILGQKVEFLVSFYNNEISEKSEIFDDQFSVERPDGSNFTLKIRSTKLEDSAMYFCASSKPYYEQYFGPGTRLTVT.

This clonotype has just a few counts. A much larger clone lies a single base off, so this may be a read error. As DNA, the CDR3 is TGTGCCAGCTTACCTACGGGGCGGTCAGAGTATGGCTACACCTTC. It yields the protein CASLPTGRSEYGYTF. V gene TRBV18 combines with J gene TRBJ1-2; weak D call: TRBD1 (5 bases). This CDR3 has 15 amino acids. CDR1 is KGHSH and CDR2 is LQKENI in the germline V gene. Trimming pared 7 bases from V and 5 bases from J, leaving 20 bases between.

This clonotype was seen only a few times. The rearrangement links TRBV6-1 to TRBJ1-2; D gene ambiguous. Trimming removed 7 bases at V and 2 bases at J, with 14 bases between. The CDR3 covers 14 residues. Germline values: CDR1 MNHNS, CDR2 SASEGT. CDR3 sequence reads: CASTAGSPNYGYTF. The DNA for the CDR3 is TGTGCCAGCACCGCCGGTTCTCCAAACTATGGCTACACCTTC.

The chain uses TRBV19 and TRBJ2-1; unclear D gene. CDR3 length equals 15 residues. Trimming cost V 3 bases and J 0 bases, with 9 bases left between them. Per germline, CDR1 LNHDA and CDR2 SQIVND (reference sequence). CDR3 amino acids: CASSIAGVSYNEQFF. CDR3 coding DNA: TGTGCCAGTAGTATTGCAGGAGTCTCCTACAATGAGCAGTTCTTC.

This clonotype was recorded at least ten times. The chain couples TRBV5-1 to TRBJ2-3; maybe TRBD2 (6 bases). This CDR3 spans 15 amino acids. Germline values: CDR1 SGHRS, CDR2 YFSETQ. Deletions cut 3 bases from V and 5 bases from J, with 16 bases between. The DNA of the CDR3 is TGCGCCAGCAGCTGGGGGACGGGAGCGGGAGATACGCAGTATTTT. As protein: CASSWGTGAGDTQYF.

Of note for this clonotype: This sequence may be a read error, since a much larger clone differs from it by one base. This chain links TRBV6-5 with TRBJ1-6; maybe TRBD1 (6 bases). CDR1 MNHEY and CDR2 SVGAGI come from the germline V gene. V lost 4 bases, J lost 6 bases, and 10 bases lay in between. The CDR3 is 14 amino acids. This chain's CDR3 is CASSSGAGNSPLHF. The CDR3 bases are TGTGCCAGCAGTTCGGGGGCCGGTAATTCACCCCTCCACTTT.

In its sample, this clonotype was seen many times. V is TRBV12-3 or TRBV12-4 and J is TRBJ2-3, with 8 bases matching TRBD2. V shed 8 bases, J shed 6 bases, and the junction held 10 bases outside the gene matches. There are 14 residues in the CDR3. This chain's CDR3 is CASGARGDGDTQYF. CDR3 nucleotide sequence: TGTGCCAGCGGAGCGCGGGGGGACGGGGATACGCAGTATTTT.

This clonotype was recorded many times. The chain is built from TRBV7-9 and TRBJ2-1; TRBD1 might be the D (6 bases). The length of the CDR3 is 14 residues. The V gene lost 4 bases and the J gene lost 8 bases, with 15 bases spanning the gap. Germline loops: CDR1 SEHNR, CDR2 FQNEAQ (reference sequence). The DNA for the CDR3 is TGTGCCAGCAGCTCAACAGGGAGCGGCGATGAGCAGTTCTTC. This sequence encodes CASSSTGSGDEQFF.

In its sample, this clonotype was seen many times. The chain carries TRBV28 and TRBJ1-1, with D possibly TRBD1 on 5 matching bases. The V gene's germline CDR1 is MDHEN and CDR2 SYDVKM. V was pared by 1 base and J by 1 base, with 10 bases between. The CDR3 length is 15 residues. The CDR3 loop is CASSLFSRANTEAFF. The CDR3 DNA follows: TGTGCCAGCAGTTTATTCTCCAGGGCGAACACTGAAGCTTTCTTT.

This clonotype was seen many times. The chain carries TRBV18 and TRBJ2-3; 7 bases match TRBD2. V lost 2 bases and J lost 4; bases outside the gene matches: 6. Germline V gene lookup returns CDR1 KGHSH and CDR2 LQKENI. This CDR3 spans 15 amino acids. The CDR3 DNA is TGTGCCAGCTCACCAATAAGCGGGACCGCAGATACGCAGTATTTT. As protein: CASSPISGTADTQYF.

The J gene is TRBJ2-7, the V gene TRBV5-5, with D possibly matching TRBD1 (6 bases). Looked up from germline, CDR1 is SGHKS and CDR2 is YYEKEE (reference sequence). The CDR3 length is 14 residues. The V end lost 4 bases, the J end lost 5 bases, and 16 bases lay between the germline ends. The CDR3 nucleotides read TGTGCCAGCAGCCCGGGGCAGGGGCGCGACGAGCAGTACTTC. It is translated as CASSPGQGRDEQYF. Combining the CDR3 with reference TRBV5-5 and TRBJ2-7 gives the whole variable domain DAGVTQSPTHLIKTRGQQVTLRCSPISGHKSVSWYQQVLGQGPQFIFQYYEKEERGRGNFPDRFSARQFPNYSSELNVNALLLGDSALYLCASSPGQGRDEQYFGPGTRLTVT.

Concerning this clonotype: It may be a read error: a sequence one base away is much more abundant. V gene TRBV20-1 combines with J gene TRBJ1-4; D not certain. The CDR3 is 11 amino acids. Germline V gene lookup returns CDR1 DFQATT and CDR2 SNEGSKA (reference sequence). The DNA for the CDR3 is TGCGGTGTCCAGGCTAATGAAAAACTGTTTTTT. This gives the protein CGVQANEKLFF.

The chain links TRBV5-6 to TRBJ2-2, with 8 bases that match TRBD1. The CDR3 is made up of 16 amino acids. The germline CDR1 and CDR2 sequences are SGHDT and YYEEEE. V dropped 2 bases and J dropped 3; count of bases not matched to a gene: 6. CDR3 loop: CASSFVSTGDTGELFF. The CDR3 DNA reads TGTGCCAGCAGCTTTGTATCGACAGGGGACACCGGGGAGCTGTTTTTT.

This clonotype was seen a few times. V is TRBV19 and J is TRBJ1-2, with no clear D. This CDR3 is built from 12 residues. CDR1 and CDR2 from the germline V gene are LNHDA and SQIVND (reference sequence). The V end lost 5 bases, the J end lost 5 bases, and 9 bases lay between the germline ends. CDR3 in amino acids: CASSPNRYGYTF. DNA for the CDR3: TGTGCCAGTAGTCCCAACCGTTATGGCTACACCTTC.

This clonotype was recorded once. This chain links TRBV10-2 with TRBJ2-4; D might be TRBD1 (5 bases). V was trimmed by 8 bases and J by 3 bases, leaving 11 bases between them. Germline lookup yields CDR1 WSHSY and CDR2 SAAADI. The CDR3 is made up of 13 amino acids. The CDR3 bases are TGCGCCAGCGGACAATCCATCAAAAACATTCAGTACTTC. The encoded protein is CASGQSIKNIQYF.

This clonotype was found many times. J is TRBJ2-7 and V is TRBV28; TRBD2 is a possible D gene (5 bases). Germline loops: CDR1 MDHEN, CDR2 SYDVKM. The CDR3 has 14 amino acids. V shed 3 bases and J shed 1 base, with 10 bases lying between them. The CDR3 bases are TGTGCCAGCAGTTTGCTCAGACTATCCTACGAGCAGTACTTC. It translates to CASSLLRLSYEQYF.

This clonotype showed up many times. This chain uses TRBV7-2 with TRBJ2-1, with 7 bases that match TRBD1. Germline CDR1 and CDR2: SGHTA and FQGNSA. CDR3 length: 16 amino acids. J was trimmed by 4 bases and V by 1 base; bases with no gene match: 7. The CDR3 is CASSLGWGTVYNEQFF. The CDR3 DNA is TGTGCCAGCAGCTTAGGATGGGGGACAGTATACAATGAGCAGTTCTTC.